This entry describes one T cell receptor (beta chain). This entry belongs to a study of blood T cell repertoires in COVID-19. Turning to the study itself: Samples representing acute and convalescent COVID-19 were sourced from the United States, Italy and Spain. From T cells, B-cell-depleted T cells, or PBMCs came the material, which was cDNA or gDNA.

Authors' data handling: Reference gene primer amplification in the assay estimated nucleated cell counts. The data were produced by immunoSEQ multiplex PCR, yet TCRdb's version contains in-frame clones alone and is incomplete. The V and J calls and clone size come from that table; D and trimming were worked out from the DNA. Of over 200,000 clones listed, approximately 90% are singletons. The germline CDR1 and CDR2 sequences are MNHEY and SMNVEV (reference sequence). This CDR3 comprises 13 residues. V lost 5 bases and J 2 bases, leaving 10 bases between the germline ends. The receptor comes from a man aged 55-75 years who had recovered from COVID-19. This chain joins TRBV27 and TRBJ2-7, with D possibly being TRBD1 (6 bases). The sample comprised peripheral blood. CDR3 nucleotides: TGTGCCAGCAGTCGTCAGGGGCCCTACGAGCAGTACTTC. This sequence encodes CASSRQGPYEQYF.